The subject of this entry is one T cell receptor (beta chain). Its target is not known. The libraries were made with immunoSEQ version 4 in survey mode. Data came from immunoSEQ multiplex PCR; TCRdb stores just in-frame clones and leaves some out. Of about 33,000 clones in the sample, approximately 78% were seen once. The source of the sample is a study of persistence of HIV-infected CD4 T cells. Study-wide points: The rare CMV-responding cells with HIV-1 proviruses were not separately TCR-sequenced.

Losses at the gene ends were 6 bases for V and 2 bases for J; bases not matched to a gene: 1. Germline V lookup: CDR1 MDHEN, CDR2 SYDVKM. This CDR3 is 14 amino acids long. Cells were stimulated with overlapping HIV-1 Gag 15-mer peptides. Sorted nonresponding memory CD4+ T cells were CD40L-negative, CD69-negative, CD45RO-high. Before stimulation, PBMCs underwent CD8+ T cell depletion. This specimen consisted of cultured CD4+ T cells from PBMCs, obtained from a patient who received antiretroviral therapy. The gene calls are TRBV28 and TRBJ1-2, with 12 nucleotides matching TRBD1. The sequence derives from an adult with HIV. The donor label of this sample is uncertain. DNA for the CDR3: TGTGCCAGCAGGGGGACAGGGGGCAACTATGGCTACACCTTC. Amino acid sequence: CASRGTGGNYGYTF.